Listed below are T cell receptor beta chains from one sample, sequenced in a study of beta chain features in type 1 diabetes. Sequenced by immunoSEQ multiplex PCR; TCRdb stores in-frame clones only, minus some. The sample carries about 660,000 clones, around 15% recorded once. Specimen: naive CD4+ T cells from blood. These receptors all stem from a man aged 18-30 years with type 1 diabetes. Each CDR3 is given with its conserved first and last residue. The D gene is left open where the match is weak. Part of the rows lack a size; the others show once, few, many or a class for expanded clones.

v_call,j_call,clone_size,d_call,cdr3_nt,cdr3_aa
TRBV27,TRBJ2-1,few,NA,TGTGCCAGCAGTTTATCCTTTCTACTACGCAACAATGAGCAGTTCTTC,CASSLSFLLRNNEQFF
TRBV9,TRBJ2-7,NA,NA,TGTGCCAGCAGCGGAACCGATCAGGCCTCCTACGAGCAGTACTTC,CASSGTDQASYEQYF
TRBV29-1,TRBJ2-1,NA,NA,TGCAGCGTTACGACTGGATACAATGAGCAGTTCTTC,CSVTTGYNEQFF
TRBV30,TRBJ2-1,few,NA,TGTGCCTGGAGTCGCATAGGGACGGACATGAGCAATGAGCAGTTCTTC,CAWSRIGTDMSNEQFF
TRBV11-2,TRBJ1-1,NA,NA,TGTGCCAGCAGACGCGACAGTAACACTGAAGCTTTCTTT,CASRRDSNTEAFF
TRBV4-2,TRBJ2-2,few,NA,TGTGCCAGCAGCCGCAACAGGGTGGTGGACACCGGGGAGCTGTTTTTT,CASSRNRVVDTGELFF
TRBV29-1,TRBJ2-7,few,TRBD1,TGCAGCGTTGAACGCCGGGACAGACCGTGGGAGCAGTACTTC,CSVERRDRPWEQYF
TRBV7-9,TRBJ2-1,many,TRBD1,TGTGCCAGCAGCCCTGACAGGGTCCATGAGCAGTTCTTC,CASSPDRVHEQFF
TRBV2,TRBJ2-3,NA,TRBD2,TGTGCCAGCAGTATTAGCGGGAGGTCAGATACGCAGTATTTT,CASSISGRSDTQYF
TRBV9,TRBJ1-3,NA,NA,TGTGCCAGCAGCGCCCTTCAGCAAAACTCTGGAAACACCATATATTTT,CASSALQQNSGNTIYF
TRBV5-8,TRBJ2-1,NA,TRBD2,TGTGCCAGCAGCAGCACTAGCGGGGGGGATAATGAGCAGTTCTTC,CASSSTSGGDNEQFF
TRBV2,TRBJ2-7,NA,NA,TGTGCCAGCAGGAGGGAAGGGACGCAGTACTTC,CASRREGTQYF
TRBV2,TRBJ1-1,NA,NA,TGTGCCAGCAGTCAGGACTGGACAGCCGCGGGTGAAGCTTTCTTT,CASSQDWTAAGEAFF
TRBV5-1,TRBJ2-2,NA,NA,TGCGCCAGCAGCTTGACCGGGGAGCCGAACACCGGGGAGCTGTTTTTT,CASSLTGEPNTGELFF
TRBV29-1,TRBJ2-1,few,TRBD2,TGCAGCGTTGGGGGGACTAGCGGAGTCAATGAGCAGTTCTTC,CSVGGTSGVNEQFF
TRBV2,TRBJ2-1,NA,NA,TGTGCCAGCAGTGAAGTCCCACGGGGTGAGCAGTTCTTC,CASSEVPRGEQFF
TRBV28,TRBJ1-2,few,NA,TGTGCCATGCAGGGTAACTATGGCTACACCTTC,CAMQGNYGYTF
TRBV11-2,TRBJ2-5,few,NA,TGTGCCAGCAGCCCTGGACCTGGGGGACAGACCCAGTACTTC,CASSPGPGGQTQYF
TRBV9,TRBJ2-3,few,NA,TGTGCCAGCTCCCGCAGGCCTTCCACAGATACGCAGTATTTT,CASSRRPSTDTQYF
TRBV9,TRBJ2-1,few,TRBD1,TGTGCCAGCAGCGTAGAACAGGGGGTGTACAATGAGCAGTTCTTC,CASSVEQGVYNEQFF
TRBV7-2,TRBJ2-5,NA,NA,TGTGCCAGCAGCCTCTCAGCGGGCCAGGGGACCCAGTACTTC,CASSLSAGQGTQYF
TRBV4-3,TRBJ1-4,few,TRBD1,TGCGCCAGCAGCCAAGACGGGACAGGGGATGAAAAACTGTTTTTT,CASSQDGTGDEKLFF
TRBV15,TRBJ2-5,few,NA,TGTGCCACCAGCAGAGTGGACTACGAGACCCAGTACTTC,CATSRVDYETQYF
TRBV6-6,TRBJ2-4,NA,TRBD2,TGTGCCAGCAGTTTATTAGCGGGAGCTTCCGCAAACATTCAGTACTTC,CASSLLAGASANIQYF
TRBV30,TRBJ2-7,NA,TRBD1,TGTGCCTGGAGTGTACCCGACAGGGGACACTACGAGCAGTACTTC,CAWSVPDRGHYEQYF
TRBV29-1,TRBJ2-7,NA,NA,TGCAGCGTTGAGAGACTCCCGAGCTCCTACGAGCAGTACTTC,CSVERLPSSYEQYF
TRBV18,TRBJ2-5,NA,NA,TGTGCCAGCTCACCAAGGGTACAAACACAAGAGACCCAGTACTTC,CASSPRVQTQETQYF
TRBV2,TRBJ2-1,NA,NA,TGTGCCAGCAGTGGGCAGGGGTTTTCCTACAATGAGCAGTTCTTC,CASSGQGFSYNEQFF
TRBV9,TRBJ2-6,NA,NA,TGTGCCAGCAGCGTATTCCAGGGCCTTGGGGCCAACGTCCTGACTTTC,CASSVFQGLGANVLTF
TRBV4-3,TRBJ2-1,few,NA,TGCGCCAGCAGCCAAGCCCTCTCCCTGGAGCAGTTCTTC,CASSQALSLEQFF
TRBV7-8,TRBJ1-2,NA,TRBD1,TGTGCCAGCAGCCGGGACAGATTTTTTAACTATGGCTACACCTTC,CASSRDRFFNYGYTF
TRBV6-5,TRBJ1-2,NA,TRBD1,TGTGCCAGCAGGTCGGGACAGGGATTAGGCTACACCTTC,CASRSGQGLGYTF
TRBV7-9,TRBJ2-1,few,NA,TGTGCTTCGGGCGTGCGTGAGCAGTTCTTC,CASGVREQFF
TRBV4-3,TRBJ1-2,few,NA,TGCGCCAGCAGCCCTGGGCCGGGTGGCTACACCTTC,CASSPGPGGYTF
TRBV30,TRBJ2-5,NA,TRBD2,TGTGCCTGGAGTGTACTTCCCCCTAGCGGTCAAGAGACCCAGTACTTC,CAWSVLPPSGQETQYF
TRBV29-1,TRBJ2-3,NA,NA,TGCAGCGTTGGGACTGGCGGTGGAGATACGCAGTATTTT,CSVGTGGGDTQYF
TRBV2,TRBJ1-5,few,NA,TGTGCCAGCGAAGGGGACGGAGATCAGCCCCAGCATTTT,CASEGDGDQPQHF
TRBV5-1,TRBJ2-5,NA,NA,TGCGCCAGCAGCGCCGGGACCCCTCAGGAGACCCAGTACTTC,CASSAGTPQETQYF
TRBV11-3,TRBJ2-1,few,NA,TGTGCCAGCAGCCAAGGGGCGCAGGGGTTCAATGAGCAGTTCTTC,CASSQGAQGFNEQFF
TRBV9,TRBJ2-7,few,NA,TGTGCCAGCAGCGTAGTACCAGTGAAAACCTACGAGCAGTACTTC,CASSVVPVKTYEQYF
TRBV11-2,TRBJ2-1,NA,TRBD2,TGTGCCAGCAGCCCGACTGGGAGGGTATCGCAGTTCTTC,CASSPTGRVSQFF
TRBV23-1,TRBJ2-4,NA,NA,TGCGCCAGCAGTCAATCTCCAGGGCAGGCGGCCAAAAACATTCAGTACTTC,CASSQSPGQAAKNIQYF
TRBV4-3,TRBJ2-3,few,NA,TGCGCCAGCAGCCAAGACAGGGCTAGCACAGATACGCAGTATTTT,CASSQDRASTDTQYF
TRBV4-1,TRBJ2-4,once,NA,TGCGCCAGCAGCCAACCCCTGACAGGAGCCAAAAACATTCAGTACTTC,CASSQPLTGAKNIQYF
TRBV18,TRBJ2-1,NA,TRBD1,TGTGCCAGCTCACCTACCCGGGACAGGGACTACAATGAGCAGTTCTTC,CASSPTRDRDYNEQFF
TRBV30,TRBJ2-7,NA,TRBD1,TGTGCCTCCTACTCGGGGGCAGGGGGCAGCTCCTACGAGCAGTACTTC,CASYSGAGGSSYEQYF
TRBV6-5,TRBJ2-5,NA,NA,TGTGCCAGCAGCTACTCCCGCCCGGGGGGCCCGGAGACCCAGTACTTC,CASSYSRPGGPETQYF
TRBV9,TRBJ1-6,NA,TRBD1,TGTGCCAGCAGCGTAAAAAGGGGGCTAGCGGATTCACCCCTCCACTTT,CASSVKRGLADSPLHF
TRBV7-3,TRBJ1-1,NA,NA,TGTGCCAGCAGCTTGTATAGTATGAACACTGAAGCTTTCTTT,CASSLYSMNTEAFF
TRBV10-3,TRBJ1-1,NA,TRBD1,TGTGCCATCAGTGGTCCAGGGGGCCGGAACACTGAAGCTTTCTTT,CAISGPGGRNTEAFF
TRBV6-5,TRBJ2-3,NA,NA,TGTGCCAGCAAGTTGGTGGAGGGTCCGTATACGCAGTATTTT,CASKLVEGPYTQYF
TRBV25-1,TRBJ2-1,few,TRBD2,TGTGCCAGCAGAGCGGGGGGGCCTAGGTACAATGAGCAGTTCTTC,CASRAGGPRYNEQFF
TRBV2,TRBJ2-7,NA,TRBD2,TGTGCCAGCAGAGCCCGGCAGGGAGGGTACGAGCAGTACTTC,CASRARQGGYEQYF
TRBV4-2,TRBJ1-2,NA,NA,TGTGCCAGCAGGTCTAGTAACTATGGCTACACCTTC,CASRSSNYGYTF